The 8 T cell receptor beta chains reported below all come from one sample, sequenced in a study of regulatory T cells. Primers: 52 TRBV forward and 13 TRBJ reverse. Profiling relied on immunoSEQ multiplex PCR, and the TCRdb table lists in-frame clones only, not all of them. The profile shows about 28,000 clones, just under 95% of them singletons. Notes on the study in general: Hydrophobic residues at CDR3 positions 6 and 7 were enriched in conventional CD4+ T cells of CD3G-deficient patients.

Their antigen targets remain unknown. The sample taken for sequencing was conventional CD4+ T cells sorted from blood. The receptors here all came from a person aged 18-30 years with CD3G deficiency.

This sequence joins TRBV4-1 and TRBJ1-5; D is perhaps TRBD1 (5 bases). The germline V gene has CDR1 MGHRA and CDR2 YSYEKL. Trimming cost V 2 bases and J 2 bases, with 10 bases left between them. This CDR3 is built from 15 residues. The CDR3 is CASSQMGGGNQPQHF. CDR3 in DNA: TGCGCCAGCAGCCAAATGGGGGGAGGCAATCAGCCCCAGCATTTT.

This clone was recorded only once. The chain joins TRBV5-1 to TRBJ2-5; TRBD1 matches 7 bases. V shed 4 bases, J shed 2 bases, and the junction held 8 bases outside the gene matches. Germline loops: CDR1 SGHRS, CDR2 YFSETQ. This CDR3 contains 15 residues. The CDR3 DNA sequence: TGCGCCAGCAGCCCCGACAGGGTTGGGCAAGAGACCCAGTACTTC. Its translation: CASSPDRVGQETQYF.

This chain's CDR3 is CASSLDGGPLEQYF. The CDR3 nucleotides read TGTGCCAGCAGCCTCGACGGGGGCCCCCTCGAGCAGTACTTC. V usage is TRBV7-6 and J usage is TRBJ2-7; D assignment may be TRBD1 or TRBD2 (6 bases each). Germline V lookup: CDR1 SGHVS, CDR2 FNYEAQ. Trimming took 5 bases from V and 6 from J, leaving 17 bases between them. The CDR3 runs to 14 residues. Variable domain in full (rest from reference TRBV7-6 and TRBJ2-7): GAGVSQSPRYKVTKRGQDVALRCDPISGHVSLYWYRQALGQGPEFLTYFNYEAQQDKSGLPNDRFSAERPEGSISTLTIQRTEQRDSAMYRCASSLDGGPLEQYFGPGTRLTVT.

The CDR3, as DNA: TGTGCCAGCAGCAACAGGGGTGCGGAAAAACTGTTTTTT. Translation: CASSNRGAEKLFF. The gene calls are TRBV5-6 and TRBJ1-4; TRBD1 matches at 7 bases. The germline V gene encodes CDR1 SGHDT and CDR2 YYEEEE. The CDR3 consists of 13 residues. The ends lost 4 bases at V and 8 bases at J; junction bases unmatched: 5.

The J gene is TRBJ1-2, the V gene TRBV13; 8 nucleotides align to TRBD1. In germline, CDR1 is PRHDT, CDR2 FYEKMQ (reference sequence). The CDR3 length is 16 residues. Germline trimming cut 2 bases from V and 1 base from J; bases unmatched to any gene: 6. The CDR3 DNA is TGTGCCAGCAGCTTATCCGGGACAGGTGGTAACTATGGCTACACCTTC. Translation: CASSLSGTGGNYGYTF.

CDR3 bases: TGCAGCGTTGTATTCGGGGTCGAGACCCAGTACTTC. It codes for CSVVFGVETQYF. The V and J genes are TRBV29-1 and TRBJ2-5; TRBD2 is a possible D gene (5 bases). V was clipped by 4 bases and J by 5 bases, with 11 bases between them. Germline V lookup: CDR1 SQVTM, CDR2 ANQGSEA. The CDR3 totals 12 residues.

The rearrangement links TRBV30 to TRBJ2-6, with a possible D match to TRBD2 (5 bases). CDR3 length: 13 amino acids. Germline CDR1 reads GTSNPN; CDR2 reads SVGIG (reference sequence). The ends were cut back, 5 bases at V and 3 bases at J, with 8 bases in the middle. The CDR3, as DNA: TGTGCCTGGTTCCGGGGTGGGGCCAACGTCCTGACTTTC. This encodes CAWFRGGANVLTF.

V gene TRBV12-5 combines with J gene TRBJ2-7, with 7 bases that match TRBD2. The V gene's germline CDR1 is LGHNT and CDR2 FRNRAP. V dropped 2 bases and J dropped 3; count of bases not matched to a gene: 7. The CDR3 is 15 residues long. The DNA for the CDR3 is TGTGCTAGTGGTTTGCCACTAGCGAGGGACTACGAGCAGTACTTC. Its protein product is CASGLPLARDYEQYF.